This T cell receptor beta chain was observed in a study of T cell changes during pregnancy in multiple sclerosis. TCRdb's copy holds only in-frame clones and misses some; the assay was immunoSEQ multiplex PCR. The data show about 12,000 clones, about 85% seen once. The sequence was collected from a female donor in good health, enrolled as a control in a pregnancy study. Sequencing was performed on CD8+ T cells from peripheral blood mononuclear cells, taken in the second trimester of pregnancy.

CDR3 bases: TGTGCCAGTAGTATAAAGTTGGGGGGTAGTCCTGAAGCTTTCTTT. Translation gives CASSIKLGGSPEAFF. The chain joins TRBV19 to TRBJ1-1; D is possibly TRBD1 (5 bases). Germline V CDR1 and CDR2: LNHDA, SQIVND (reference sequence). V dropped 2 bases and J dropped 6 bases, with 16 bases sitting between them. The CDR3 contains 15 residues.